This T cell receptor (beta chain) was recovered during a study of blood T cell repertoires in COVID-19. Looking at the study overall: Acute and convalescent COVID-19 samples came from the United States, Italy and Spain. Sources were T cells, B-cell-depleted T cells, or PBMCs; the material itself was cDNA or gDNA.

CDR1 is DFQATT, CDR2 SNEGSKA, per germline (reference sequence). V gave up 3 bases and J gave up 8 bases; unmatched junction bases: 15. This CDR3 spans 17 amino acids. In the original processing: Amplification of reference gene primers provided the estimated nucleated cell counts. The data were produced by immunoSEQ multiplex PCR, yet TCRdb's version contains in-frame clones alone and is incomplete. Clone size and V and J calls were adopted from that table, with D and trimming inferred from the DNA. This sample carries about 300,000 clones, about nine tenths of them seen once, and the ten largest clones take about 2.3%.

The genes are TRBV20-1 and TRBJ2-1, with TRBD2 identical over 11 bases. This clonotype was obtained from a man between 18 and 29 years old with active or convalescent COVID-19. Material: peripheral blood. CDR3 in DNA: TGCAGTGCTAGTGGTGAGACTAGCGGGATTGAATCCTATGAGCAGTTCTTC. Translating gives CSASGETSGIESYEQFF.